This T cell receptor (beta chain) was obtained from a study of T cell responses to AZD1222 COVID-19 vaccine. Overall study findings and caveats: There were vaccine-associated CD4 TCRs across spike, dominant at 160-218 and 743-854. The sample set comprised mostly white British donors with more females, and clonal diversity was possibly underestimated. With two AZD1222 doses given, Spike-specific TCR breadth and depth both rose.

TCRdb's table, derived via immunoSEQ multiplex PCR, lists solely in-frame clones and lacks some. Of about 170,000 clones listed, 85% to 90% are singletons. Worth noting for this clone: Its antigen is as yet unknown.

Germline CDR1 is LNHDA and CDR2 is SQIVND (reference sequence). CDR3 size: 15 residues. The junction had 8 bases not matched to a gene; V was cut back by 2 bases and J by 6 bases. The rearrangement links TRBV19 to TRBJ1-2, with 8 bases fitting TRBD1. The TCR sequence derives from an adult in good health. The source was peripheral blood, collected on day 0 of AZD1222 vaccination. The CDR3 is CASSIPRGQGHGYTF. CDR3 in DNA: TGTGCCAGTAGTATACCCCGCGGACAGGGCCATGGCTACACCTTC.